Following are 16 T cell receptor beta chains from one sample sequenced in a study of T cells in women clearing cervical HPV infection. Clones were read by immunoSEQ multiplex PCR, and TCRdb kept only the in-frame ones, dropping some. This sample's clone table lists some 28,000 clones. The sample comprised blood buffy coat. All receptors come from a woman between 18 and 70 years old with a cervical HPV16 infection that either progressed to CIN3+ or cleared (not recorded which).

In the case of this clone: The CDR3 end falls 3 residues outside the read, so it is completed with the germline J gene. J is TRBJ2-7 and V is TRBV28; D unresolved. CDR3 length: 16 residues. Germline loops: CDR1 MDHEN, CDR2 SYDVKM. Deletions cut 5 bases from V and 0 bases from J, with 17 bases between. Incomplete CDR3 DNA: TGTGCCAGCAGTCCCCTCCCCCCCCAGAGCTCCTACGAG. This sequence encodes CASSPLPPQSSYE. The whole CDR3 sequence reads CASSPLPPQSSYEQYF.

In regard to this clone: Read data end 3 residues before the CDR3 end; the end is taken from the germline J gene. The chain is built from TRBV7-9 and TRBJ2-7; D not certain. CDR1 is SEHNR and CDR2 is FQNEAQ in the germline V gene (reference sequence). CDR3 size: 11 residues. Trimming left V 4 bases short and J 3 bases short, with 4 bases between. The CDR3 here is CASSYNYEQYF. The covered CDR3 bases are TGTGCCAGCAGCTATAACTACGAG.

Concerning this clone: The read ends 3 residues before the CDR3 terminus; that terminus is restored from the germline J gene. This chain uses TRBV7-6 with TRBJ2-3; 9 bases fit TRBD2. CDR1 is SGHVS and CDR2 is FNYEAQ in the germline V gene. The CDR3 sequence is 16 residues long. The V gene end was trimmed by 2 bases and the J gene end by 1 base; junction bases not matched to a gene: 4. The covered CDR3 bases are TGTGCCAGCAGCTTATCGTTAGCGGGGGGCACAGATACG. It encodes CASSLSLAGGTDT. The complete CDR3 protein is CASSLSLAGGTDTQYF.

About this clone itself: The read halts 3 residues ahead of the CDR3 end, with the missing end drawn from the germline J gene. This chain joins TRBV6-2 or TRBV6-3 and TRBJ2-4, with a tentative D call TRBD2 (5 bases). Trimming stripped 6 bases from V and 0 bases from J, with 15 bases between. CDR1 and CDR2 (germline): MNHEY, SVGEGT. CDR3 length: 16 residues. CDR3 DNA (partial): TGTGCCAGCAGCCCGAGGACTCCTGTAGCCAAAAACATT. Encoded protein: CASSPRTPVAKNI. The CDR3 in its entirety is CASSPRTPVAKNIQYF.

With respect to this clone: The read ends 3 residues before the CDR3 terminus; that terminus is restored from the germline J gene. The rearrangement links TRBV6-1 to TRBJ2-5; D might be TRBD1 (5 bases). V gave up 4 bases and J gave up 5 bases, with 11 bases separating them. This CDR3 comprises 13 residues. CDR1 MNHNS and CDR2 SASEGT come from the germline V gene. CDR3 loop: CASSGTYRETQYF. Incomplete CDR3 DNA: TGTGCCAGCAGTGGGACATACAGGGAGACC.

CDR3 region: CSVVGDNQPQYF. The sequenced part of the CDR3 DNA is TGCAGCGTTGTAGGTGACAATCAGCCG. This chain connects TRBV29-1 to TRBJ2-3; unclear D gene. The sequence runs out 3 residues before the end of the CDR3; the remainder is reconstructed from the germline J gene. Germline V gene lookup returns CDR1 SQVTM and CDR2 ANQGSEA. There are 12 residues in the CDR3.

Concerning this clone: Read data end 3 residues before the CDR3 end; the end is taken from the germline J gene. This chain links TRBV20-1 with TRBJ2-1; 9 bases map to TRBD1. CDR3 length equals 16 residues. Unmatched junction bases numbered 10, after V lost 3 bases and J lost 4 bases. Germline V lookup: CDR1 DFQATT, CDR2 SNEGSKA (reference sequence). The DNA read from the CDR3 is TGCAGTGCTAGGCCCCTCCGGGACAGGGCTTACAATGAG. Residues: CSARPLRDRAYNE. The full CDR3 reads CSARPLRDRAYNEQFF.

To note about this clone: The read gets to within 3 residues of the CDR3 end, and the germline J gene fills in the rest. V gene TRBV5-6 combines with J gene TRBJ2-2, with D possibly TRBD1 on 5 matching bases. With 5 bases removed from V and 6 bases from J, the gap between germline ends came to 17 bases. This CDR3 is 15 amino acids long. CDR1 is SGHDT and CDR2 is YYEEEE in the germline V gene. The sequenced CDR3 bases are TGTGCCAGCAGGTTTGCAGGGTTTCGTTCCGGGGAG. Translated: CASRFAGFRSGE. The entire CDR3 sequence reads CASRFAGFRSGELFF. Based on the CDR3 plus reference TRBV5-6 and TRBJ2-2, the full variable domain is DAGVTQSPTHLIKTRGQQVTLRCSPKSGHDTVSWYQQALGQGPQFIFQYYEEEERQRGNFPDRFSGHQFPNYSSELNVNALLLGDSALYLCASRFAGFRSGELFFGEGSRLTVL.

As to this clone: The CDR3 goes on 3 residues after the read ends, and that part is filled in from the germline J gene. This chain links TRBV18 with TRBJ1-2, with TRBD1 identical over 8 bases. The CDR3 spans 16 residues. Germline CDR1 reads KGHSH; CDR2 reads LQKENI. This CDR3 is CASSPLGQASLNDYTF. The CDR3 DNA, read in part, is TGTGCCAGCTCACCTCTGGGACAGGCCTCTCTCAATGAC.

Note on this clone: The read stops 3 residues short of the end of the CDR3; the missing end is completed from the germline J gene. The chain combines TRBV7-9 with TRBJ1-5; D is ambiguous. V lost 8 bases, J lost 3 bases, and 14 bases lay in between. The CDR3 consists of 14 residues. Looked up from germline, CDR1 is SEHNR and CDR2 is FQNEAQ (reference sequence). Incomplete CDR3 DNA: TGTGCCAGCGGCCCCCAAAGATCCAATCAGCCC. It is translated as CASGPQRSNQP. In full, the CDR3 is CASGPQRSNQPQHF. The complete variable domain, with remaining parts taken from reference TRBV7-9 and TRBJ1-5, reads DTGVSQNPRHKITKRGQNVTFRCDPISEHNRLYWYRQTLGQGPEFLTYFQNEAQLEKSRLLSDRFSAERPKGSFSTLEIQRTEQGDSAMYLCASGPQRSNQPQHFGDGTRLSIL.

Remarks on this clone: The CDR3 goes on 3 residues after the read ends, and that part is filled in from the germline J gene. V is TRBV7-2 and J is TRBJ2-3; D not resolved. The length of the CDR3 is 13 residues. From germline, CDR1 is SGHTA and CDR2 FQGNSA. CDR3 DNA (partial): TGTGCCAGCAGCTTAGAACAGAAAGAGACG. Translation gives CASSLEQKET. The entire CDR3 protein reads CASSLEQKETQYF.

As to this clone: With the read ending 3 residues before the CDR3 end, the germline J gene is used to fill in that end. The gene calls are TRBV28 and TRBJ1-2; possible D gene TRBD1, 6 bases. Germline V gives CDR1 MDHEN, CDR2 SYDVKM. Trimming took off 7 bases at V and 2 bases at J, with 14 bases between the two ends. The CDR3 has 14 residues. The CDR3 bases that were read are TGTGCCAGCACCCCCGGACAGCCGAACTATGGC. Its protein is CASTPGQPNYG. The whole CDR3 sequence reads CASTPGQPNYGYTF.

To note about this clone: The CDR3 end falls 3 residues outside the read, so it is completed with the germline J gene. This chain uses TRBV7-7 with TRBJ2-2; D perhaps matches TRBD2 (5 bases). Germline V gene lookup returns CDR1 SSHAT and CDR2 FNYEAQ (reference sequence). The CDR3 runs 13 residues. Trimming cost V 11 bases and J 1 base, with 11 bases left between them. CDR3 DNA (partial): TGTGCCGTCAGACGGGGGAACACCGGGGAG. This translates into CAVRRGNTGE. The full-length CDR3 reads as CAVRRGNTGELFF.

CDR3 residues: CASSLEAGRSYEQYF. The part of the CDR3 DNA that was read is TGTGCCAGCAGCTTGGAAGCGGGTCGCTCCTACGAG. This chain joins TRBV7-8 and TRBJ2-7; tentatively, D is TRBD2 (6 bases). Read coverage stops 3 residues before the CDR3 terminus; the germline J gene supplies the remainder. This CDR3 comprises 15 residues. V lost 3 bases to trimming and J lost 0 bases, with 12 bases between them. Per the germline V gene, CDR1 is SGHVS and CDR2 is FQNEAQ.

As regards this clone: The CDR3 end is not reached by the read, which stops 3 residues before it; the germline J gene fills it in. This chain links TRBV19 with TRBJ1-2; 9 nucleotides align to TRBD1. V shed 5 bases and J 4 bases; nucleotides not matched to a gene: 5. CDR3 length: 14 residues. Germline CDR1 and CDR2: LNHDA and SQIVND (reference sequence). The DNA read from the CDR3 is TGTGCCAGTAGTCTAAGGACAGGGGCCTATGGC. Translating gives CASSLRTGAYG. The complete CDR3 reads CASSLRTGAYGYTF.

As concerns this clone: The read stops 3 residues short of the end of the CDR3; the missing end is completed from the germline J gene. V and J are TRBV6-2 or TRBV6-3 and TRBJ1-2; D may be TRBD1 (5 bases). V shed 6 bases and J shed 0 bases, with 11 bases lying between them. Per the germline V gene, CDR1 is MNHEY and CDR2 is SVGEGT. The CDR3 consists of 14 residues. Here the CDR3 reads CASRSRVSNYGYTF. CDR3 DNA, as far as it was read: TGTGCCAGCAGGTCCAGGGTCTCTAACTATGGC.